Following are 28 T cell receptor beta chains from one sample sequenced in a study of cytomegalovirus exposure and HLA in healthy donors. The data were produced by immunoSEQ multiplex PCR, yet TCRdb's version contains in-frame clones alone and is incomplete. The repertoire includes 100,000 to 150,000 clones, approximately 94% of them detected once, and roughly 1.3% sits in the top ten. The specimen was PBMCs. The origin of the receptors is a woman under 30 in good health and CMV-seronegative.

V is TRBV28 and J is TRBJ1-2; 8 bases are shared with TRBD1. Germline values: CDR1 MDHEN, CDR2 SYDVKM. This CDR3 has 13 amino acids. V was clipped by 5 bases and J by 4 bases; unmatched bases: 3. CDR3: CASSLGQGYGYTF. The CDR3 DNA is TGTGCCAGCAGTCTCGGACAGGGCTATGGCTACACCTTC.

The chain carries TRBV15 and TRBJ2-7, with 10 positions matching TRBD2. The junction had 3 bases not matched to a gene; V was cut back by 0 bases and J by 1 base. This CDR3 spans 16 amino acids. Germline V gene data show CDR1 as LNHNV and CDR2 as YYDKDF (reference sequence). The CDR3 DNA reads as TGTGCCACCAGCAGAGAACTAGCGGGGTATTCCTACGAGCAGTACTTC. This translates into CATSRELAGYSYEQYF.

The chain carries TRBV18 and TRBJ2-2, with D uncertain. There are 16 residues in the CDR3. V was clipped by 3 bases and J by 4 bases, with 15 bases between them. Germline V gene sequence: CDR1 KGHSH, CDR2 LQKENI. The CDR3 coding sequence is TGTGCCAGCTCACCCTGGCCGAACGTGGCCACCGGGGAGCTGTTTTTT. This gives the protein CASSPWPNVATGELFF.

This chain connects TRBV27 to TRBJ2-5; a weak D match, TRBD2 (5 bases). Germline V lookup: CDR1 MNHEY, CDR2 SMNVEV (reference sequence). Trimming shortened V by 2 bases and J by 5 bases, and 15 bases separated the two germline ends. CDR3 length: 15 residues. CDR3 in DNA: TGTGCCAGCAGTTTAGATGGGAGAGGCGGGGAGACCCAGTACTTC. Its translation is CASSLDGRGGETQYF.

V gene TRBV15 combines with J gene TRBJ2-5; the D gene is possibly TRBD1 (6 bases). The CDR3 runs to 13 residues. The V end was cut by 6 bases, the J end by 4 bases, with 12 bases between. CDR1 and CDR2 from the germline V gene are LNHNV and YYDKDF (reference sequence). CDR3 sequence: CATRFLGAETQYF. Written as DNA, the CDR3 is TGTGCCACCAGATTCCTGGGGGCAGAGACCCAGTACTTC.

The V call is TRBV7-2, the J call TRBJ2-2; D unresolved. The length of the CDR3 is 14 residues. Trimming shortened V by 5 bases and J by 6 bases, and 13 bases separated the two germline ends. Germline CDR1 reads SGHTA; CDR2 reads FQGNSA. The CDR3 loop reads CASSQLFGAGELFF. In DNA form, the CDR3 reads TGTGCCAGCAGCCAACTTTTCGGTGCCGGGGAGCTGTTTTTT.

This chain connects TRBV6-5 to TRBJ1-6, with D unresolved. Per the germline V gene, CDR1 is MNHEY and CDR2 is SVGAGI. CDR3 length equals 14 residues. The V gene lost 2 bases and the J gene lost 4 bases, with 6 bases spanning the gap. The CDR3 region is CASSYVQYNSPLHF. The CDR3 nucleotides are TGTGCCAGCAGTTACGTTCAGTATAATTCACCCCTCCACTTT.

This chain uses TRBV5-4 with TRBJ2-6, with a weak D call TRBD1 (6 bases). V was shortened by 2 bases and J by 1 base, with 13 bases between the two germline ends. The V gene's germline CDR1 is SGHNT and CDR2 YYREEE (reference sequence). This CDR3 spans 17 amino acids. The chain's CDR3 is CASSFRGPDSGANVLTF. The CDR3 DNA sequence: TGTGCCAGCAGCTTCAGGGGTCCGGATTCTGGGGCCAACGTCCTGACTTTC.

This clone was detected once. The rearrangement joins TRBV19 to TRBJ2-1, with TRBD2 identical over 9 bases. Germline loops: CDR1 LNHDA, CDR2 SQIVND (reference sequence). V lost 3 bases to trimming and J lost 0 bases; unmatched junction nucleotides: 6. The CDR3 sequence is 17 residues long. In DNA form, the CDR3 reads TGTGCCAGTAGTATCGGTCTAGCGGGGAACTCCTACAATGAGCAGTTCTTC. Residues: CASSIGLAGNSYNEQFF. Together with reference TRBV19 and TRBJ2-1, the CDR3 gives the full variable domain: DGGITQSPKYLFRKEGQNVTLSCEQNLNHDAMYWYRQDPGQGLRLIYYSQIVNDFQKGDIAEGYSVSREKKESFPLTVTSAQKNPTAFYLCASSIGLAGNSYNEQFFGPGTRLTVL.

This clone was seen a single time. The chain uses TRBV19 and TRBJ1-3, with D perhaps TRBD1 (6 bases). The CDR3 length is 16 residues. Germline V gives CDR1 LNHDA, CDR2 SQIVND (reference sequence). Trimming left V 5 bases short and J 0 bases short, with 14 bases between. The chain's CDR3 is CASSQRTATSGNTIYF. The CDR3 DNA reads as TGTGCCAGTAGTCAGAGGACAGCTACCTCTGGAAACACCATATATTTT.

The chain carries TRBV11-2 and TRBJ2-2; 9 nucleotides align to TRBD1. Germline CDR1 is SGHAT and CDR2 is FQNNGV. CDR3 size: 19 residues. V shed 5 bases, J shed 4 bases, and the junction held 17 bases outside the gene matches. Here the CDR3 DNA reads TGTGCCAGCAGCCGTTCTACAGGGGGCGCCTCAGGGTTCACCGGGGAGCTGTTTTTT. It encodes CASSRSTGGASGFTGELFF.

This clone was recorded only once. The V call is TRBV10-1, the J call TRBJ1-6; TRBD1 might be the D (6 bases). Germline loops: CDR1 WNHNN, CDR2 SYGVQD (reference sequence). The CDR3 totals 14 residues. V gave up 2 bases and J gave up 6 bases, with 8 bases separating them. As DNA, the CDR3 is TGCGCCAGCAGTGAGGGACAGCCTAATTCACCCCTCCACTTT. Its translation is CASSEGQPNSPLHF.

This chain uses TRBV18 with TRBJ1-4; no definite D call. V lost 3 bases to trimming and J lost 3 bases, with 5 bases between them. CDR1 and CDR2 from the germline V gene are KGHSH and LQKENI. The CDR3 consists of 13 residues. CDR3 protein: CASSPVPNEKLFF. In DNA form, the CDR3 reads TGTGCCAGCTCACCCGTTCCTAATGAAAAACTGTTTTTT.

This chain uses TRBV14 with TRBJ2-3; TRBD2 matches 9 bases. The CDR3 consists of 17 residues. Per germline, CDR1 SGHDN and CDR2 FVKESK. V lost 0 bases to trimming and J lost 3 bases; unmatched junction nucleotides: 7. The CDR3 sequence: CASSQDRGGGATDTQYF. In DNA, the CDR3 is TGTGCCAGCAGCCAAGATCGTGGCGGGGGGGCAACAGATACGCAGTATTTT.

The rearrangement uses TRBV15 and TRBJ2-7; TRBD1 matches 11 bases. The CDR3 covers 15 residues. Trimming cost V 1 base and J 3 bases; bases outside gene matches: 2. Germline V lookup: CDR1 LNHNV, CDR2 YYDKDF (reference sequence). The CDR3 loop is CATSRAGTGGYEQYF. For the CDR3, the DNA is TGTGCCACCAGCAGAGCAGGGACAGGGGGCTACGAGCAGTACTTC.

This sequence joins TRBV5-1 and TRBJ1-1, with TRBD1 matching over 8 bases. V dropped 0 bases and J dropped 1; count of bases not matched to a gene: 5. Germline CDR1 and CDR2: SGHRS and YFSETQ. This CDR3 contains 16 residues. The CDR3: CASSLDGTGPNTEAFF. Here the CDR3 DNA reads TGCGCCAGCAGCTTGGACGGGACAGGACCGAACACTGAAGCTTTCTTT.

The chain has TRBV4-1 and TRBJ2-7; D might be TRBD1 (7 bases). There are 14 residues in the CDR3. Trimming took 5 bases from V and 2 from J, leaving 13 bases between them. The germline V gene has CDR1 MGHRA and CDR2 YSYEKL. CDR3 in amino acids: CASSTGDRAYEQYF. The CDR3 coding sequence is TGCGCCAGCAGCACGGGGGACAGAGCCTACGAGCAGTACTTC.

This chain uses TRBV4-2 with TRBJ1-2, with 12 bases identical to TRBD1. The CDR3 has 16 residues. The germline CDR1 and CDR2 sequences are LGHNA and YNFKEQ. With 4 bases clipped from V and 1 base from J, the junction kept 4 bases outside the gene matches. The DNA of the CDR3 is TGTGCCAGCAGCCGGGGACAGGGGGCATTTAACTATGGCTACACCTTC. Translation: CASSRGQGAFNYGYTF.

This clone was picked up one time. V is TRBV29-1 and J is TRBJ1-1, with D possibly matching TRBD1 (5 bases). CDR1 and CDR2 (germline): SQVTM, ANQGSEA. The germline V and J ends were trimmed by 6 bases and 5 bases, with 16 bases remaining between them. The CDR3 spans 13 residues. This CDR3 is CSVKHGGGTEAFF. The CDR3 DNA reads as TGCAGCGTCAAACATGGGGGGGGAACTGAAGCTTTCTTT.

A few counts support this clone. This chain joins TRBV30 and TRBJ2-7, with a tentative D call TRBD1 (5 bases). The V and J ends lost 1 base and 3 bases respectively, with 10 bases between them. In germline, CDR1 is GTSNPN, CDR2 SVGIG (reference sequence). CDR3 length equals 13 residues. The CDR3 DNA reads as TGTGCCTGGAGTGGGGGCAGCAGCTACGAGCAGTACTTC. Amino acids: CAWSGGSSYEQYF.

The V gene is TRBV28, the J gene TRBJ1-1, with D uncertain. The V gene's germline CDR1 is MDHEN and CDR2 SYDVKM. This CDR3 spans 12 amino acids. V was cut by 6 bases and J by 2 bases, with 7 bases left in between. The CDR3 DNA reads TGTGCCAGCAGGACAACTAACACTGAAGCTTTCTTT. Residues: CASRTTNTEAFF.

The chain joins TRBV9 to TRBJ2-7; D ambiguous. V was shortened by 4 bases and J by 5 bases, with 22 bases between the two germline ends. CDR1 is SGDLS, CDR2 YYNGEE, per germline. This CDR3 is 16 amino acids long. This CDR3 is CASSYSRKSATHEQYF. In DNA, the CDR3 is TGTGCCAGCAGCTATTCCAGGAAGTCGGCTACCCACGAGCAGTACTTC.

The chain recombines TRBV7-2 with TRBJ2-2; 11 bases match TRBD1. This CDR3 contains 15 residues. Germline CDR1 is SGHTA and CDR2 is FQGNSA. J was trimmed by 4 bases and V by 4 bases; bases with no gene match: 2. In DNA form, the CDR3 reads TGTGCCAGCAGCTCGGGGACAGGGGGCACCGGGGAGCTGTTTTTT. Translation: CASSSGTGGTGELFF.

The chain carries TRBV28 and TRBJ2-5; the match to TRBD2 covers 9 bases. V lost 6 bases to trimming and J lost 4 bases; unmatched junction nucleotides: 12. This CDR3 spans 16 amino acids. CDR1 and CDR2 from the germline V gene are MDHEN and SYDVKM. DNA for the CDR3: TGTGCCAGCAGGGCTCTAATTAGCGGGAGCGGAGAGACCCAGTACTTC. This translates into CASRALISGSGETQYF.

V is TRBV4-1 and J is TRBJ2-7; 10 nucleotides line up with TRBD1. The junction had 12 bases not matched to a gene; V was cut back by 5 bases and J by 2 bases. This CDR3 is 17 amino acids long. Germline CDR1 and CDR2: MGHRA and YSYEKL. CDR3 region: CASSFTETGGWTYEQYF. In nucleotides, the CDR3 is TGCGCCAGCAGCTTTACGGAGACAGGGGGCTGGACCTACGAGCAGTACTTC.

With regard to this clone: A junction end diverges from the germline sequence, so it may reflect a read error. J is TRBJ2-7 and V is TRBV28; maybe TRBD2 (6 bases). The CDR3 is 10 residues long. CDR1 and CDR2 (germline): MDHEN, SYDVKM. The CDR3 sequence is CASRGAGWVF. CDR3 nucleotides: TGTGCCAGCAGAGGGGCGGGGTGGGTATTC.

V gene TRBV28 combines with J gene TRBJ1-1; 8 bases map to TRBD1. With V trimmed by 6 bases and J by 6 bases, 12 bases remained unmatched. The CDR3 loop spans 15 amino acids. From germline, CDR1 is MDHEN and CDR2 SYDVKM. CDR3: CASSSLHRGSPEAFF. As DNA, the CDR3 is TGTGCCAGCAGCTCCCTCCACAGGGGGTCCCCTGAAGCTTTCTTT.

The chain is built from TRBV6-1 and TRBJ1-5; D is unclear. Per germline, CDR1 MNHNS and CDR2 SASEGT. V lost 2 bases and J lost 7, with 21 bases in between. This CDR3 has 17 amino acids. CDR3 in amino acids: CASSETWSGGHGQPQHF. The DNA for the CDR3 is TGTGCCAGCAGTGAAACGTGGTCGGGAGGGCATGGGCAGCCCCAGCATTTT.